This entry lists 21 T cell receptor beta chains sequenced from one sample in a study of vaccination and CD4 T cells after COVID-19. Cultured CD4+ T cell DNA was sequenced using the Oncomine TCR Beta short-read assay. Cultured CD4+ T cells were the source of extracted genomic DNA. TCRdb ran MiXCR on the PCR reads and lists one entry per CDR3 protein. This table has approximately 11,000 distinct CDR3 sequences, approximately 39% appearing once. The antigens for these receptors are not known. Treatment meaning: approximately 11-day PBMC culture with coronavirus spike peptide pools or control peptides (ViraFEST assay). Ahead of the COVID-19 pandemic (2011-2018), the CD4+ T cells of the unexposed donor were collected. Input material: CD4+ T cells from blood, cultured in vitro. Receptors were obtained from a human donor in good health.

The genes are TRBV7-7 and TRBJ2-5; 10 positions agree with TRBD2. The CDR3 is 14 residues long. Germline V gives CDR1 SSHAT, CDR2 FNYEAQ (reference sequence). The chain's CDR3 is CASRRLGLAETQYF. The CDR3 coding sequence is TGTGCTAGCCGCCGGCTGGGACTAGCGGAGACCCAGTACTTC.

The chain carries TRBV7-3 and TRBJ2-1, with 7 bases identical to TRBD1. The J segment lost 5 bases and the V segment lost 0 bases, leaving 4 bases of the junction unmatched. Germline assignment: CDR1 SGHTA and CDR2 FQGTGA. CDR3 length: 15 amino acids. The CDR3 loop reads CASSLTSGQHNEQFF. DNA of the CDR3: TGTGCCAGCAGCTTAACTTCGGGACAGCACAATGAGCAGTTCTTC.

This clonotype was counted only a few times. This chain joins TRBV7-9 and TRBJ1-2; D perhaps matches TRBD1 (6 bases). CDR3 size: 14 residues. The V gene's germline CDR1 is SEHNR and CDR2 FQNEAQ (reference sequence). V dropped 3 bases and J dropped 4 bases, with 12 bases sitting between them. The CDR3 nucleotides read TGTGCCAGCAGCTTCGGGGGGCAGACCTATGGCTACACCTTC. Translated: CASSFGGQTYGYTF.

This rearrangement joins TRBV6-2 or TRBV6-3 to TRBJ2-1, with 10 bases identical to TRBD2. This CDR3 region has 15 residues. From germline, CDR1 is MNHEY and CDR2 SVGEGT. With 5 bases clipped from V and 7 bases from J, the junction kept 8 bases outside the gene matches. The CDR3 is CASSIRTSGRNEQFF. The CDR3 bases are TGTGCCAGCAGTATCCGGACTAGCGGAAGGAATGAGCAGTTCTTC.

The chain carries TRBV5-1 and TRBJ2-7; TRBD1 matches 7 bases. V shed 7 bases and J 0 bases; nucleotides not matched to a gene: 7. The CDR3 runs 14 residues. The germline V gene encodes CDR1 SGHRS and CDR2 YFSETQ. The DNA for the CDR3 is TGCGCCAGCGCCGACAGGGCCCTCTCCTACGAGCAGTACTTC. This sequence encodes CASADRALSYEQYF. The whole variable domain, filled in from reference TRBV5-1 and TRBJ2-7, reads KAGVTQTPRYLIKTRGQQVTLSCSPISGHRSVSWYQQTPGQGLQFLFEYFSETQRNKGNFPGRFSGRQFSNSRSEMNVSTLELGDSALYLCASADRALSYEQYFGPGTRLTVT.

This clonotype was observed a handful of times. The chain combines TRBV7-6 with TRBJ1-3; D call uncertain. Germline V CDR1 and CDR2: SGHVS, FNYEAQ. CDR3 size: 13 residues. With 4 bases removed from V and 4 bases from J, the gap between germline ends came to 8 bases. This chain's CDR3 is CASSSLQGNTIYF. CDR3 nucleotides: TGTGCCAGCAGCTCGCTACAGGGAAACACCATATATTTT. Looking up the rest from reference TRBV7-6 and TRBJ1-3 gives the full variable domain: GAGVSQSPRYKVTKRGQDVALRCDPISGHVSLYWYRQALGQGPEFLTYFNYEAQQDKSGLPNDRFSAERPEGSISTLTIQRTEQRDSAMYRCASSSLQGNTIYFGEGSWLTVV.

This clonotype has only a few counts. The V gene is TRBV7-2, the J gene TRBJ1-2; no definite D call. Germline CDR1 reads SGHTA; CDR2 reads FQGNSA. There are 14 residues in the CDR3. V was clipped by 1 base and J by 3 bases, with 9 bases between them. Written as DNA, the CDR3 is TGTGCCAGCAGCTTAGTACTTGCGGACTATGGCTACACCTTC. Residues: CASSLVLADYGYTF.

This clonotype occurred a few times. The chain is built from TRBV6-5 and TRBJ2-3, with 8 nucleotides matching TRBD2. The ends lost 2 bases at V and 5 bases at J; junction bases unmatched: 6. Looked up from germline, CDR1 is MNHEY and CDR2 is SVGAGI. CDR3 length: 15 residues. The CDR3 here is CASSYGAGVQDTQYF. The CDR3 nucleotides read TGTGCCAGCAGTTACGGAGCGGGAGTCCAAGATACGCAGTATTTT.

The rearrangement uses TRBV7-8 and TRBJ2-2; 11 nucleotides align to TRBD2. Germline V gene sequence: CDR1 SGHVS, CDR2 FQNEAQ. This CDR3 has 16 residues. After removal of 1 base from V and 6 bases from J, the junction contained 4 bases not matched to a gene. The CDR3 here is CASSLVAGGVAGELFF. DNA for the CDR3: TGTGCCAGCAGCTTAGTAGCGGGAGGGGTGGCCGGGGAGCTGTTTTTT.

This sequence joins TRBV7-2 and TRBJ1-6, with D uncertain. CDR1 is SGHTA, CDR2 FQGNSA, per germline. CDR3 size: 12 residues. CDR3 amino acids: CAAGSYNSPLHF. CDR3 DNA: TGTGCGGCGGGGTCCTATAATTCACCCCTCCACTTT.

CDR3 sequence reads: CSARDKATTPYEQYF. In DNA form, the CDR3 reads TGCAGTGCTAGAGATAAGGCTACAACACCCTACGAGCAGTACTTC. The V and J genes are TRBV20-1 and TRBJ2-7; D unresolved. The CDR3 runs to 15 residues. Germline-derived CDR1 and CDR2 are DFQATT and SNEGSKA (reference sequence). The V and J ends lost 0 bases and 2 bases respectively, with 14 bases between them.

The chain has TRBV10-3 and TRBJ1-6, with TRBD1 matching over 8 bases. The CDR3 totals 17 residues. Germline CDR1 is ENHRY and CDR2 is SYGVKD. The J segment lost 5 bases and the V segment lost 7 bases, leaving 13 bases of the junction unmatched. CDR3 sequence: CAIKPDRGLNHNSPLHF. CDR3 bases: TGTGCCATCAAGCCCGACAGGGGACTAAATCATAATTCACCCCTCCACTTT.

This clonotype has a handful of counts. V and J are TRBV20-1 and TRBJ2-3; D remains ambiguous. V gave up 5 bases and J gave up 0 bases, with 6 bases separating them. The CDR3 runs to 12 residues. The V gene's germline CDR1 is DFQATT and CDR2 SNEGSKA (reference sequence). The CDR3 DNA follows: TGCAGTGCTCCAACTAGCACAGATACGCAGTATTTT. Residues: CSAPTSTDTQYF.

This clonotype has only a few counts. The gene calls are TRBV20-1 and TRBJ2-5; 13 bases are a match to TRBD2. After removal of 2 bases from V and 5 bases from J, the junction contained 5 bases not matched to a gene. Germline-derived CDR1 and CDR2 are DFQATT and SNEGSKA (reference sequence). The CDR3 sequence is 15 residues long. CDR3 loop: CSARSGTSGTETQYF. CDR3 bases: TGCAGTGCTAGATCTGGGACTAGCGGGACGGAGACCCAGTACTTC.

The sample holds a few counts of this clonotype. This CDR3 is CASTPGPMPGELFF. DNA for the CDR3: TGTGCCAGTACCCCAGGGCCCATGCCCGGGGAGCTGTTTTTT. The rearrangement uses TRBV19 and TRBJ2-2, with a tentative D call TRBD1 (5 bases). The germline V gene encodes CDR1 LNHDA and CDR2 SQIVND (reference sequence). V lost 7 bases and J 6 bases, leaving 15 bases between the germline ends. The length of the CDR3 is 14 residues.

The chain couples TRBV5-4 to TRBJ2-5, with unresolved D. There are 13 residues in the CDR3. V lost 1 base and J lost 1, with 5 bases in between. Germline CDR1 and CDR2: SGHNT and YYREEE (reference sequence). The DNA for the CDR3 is TGTGCCAGCAGCTTGCGGACCCAAGAGACCCAGTACTTC. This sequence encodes CASSLRTQETQYF.

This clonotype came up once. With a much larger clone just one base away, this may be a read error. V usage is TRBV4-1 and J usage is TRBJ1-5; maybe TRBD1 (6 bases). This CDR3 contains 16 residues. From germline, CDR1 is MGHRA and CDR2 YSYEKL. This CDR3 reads CASGHLTGKGTQPQHF. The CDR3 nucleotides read TGCGCCAGCGGCCATCTCACAGGGAAGGGAACACAGCCCCAGCATTTT.

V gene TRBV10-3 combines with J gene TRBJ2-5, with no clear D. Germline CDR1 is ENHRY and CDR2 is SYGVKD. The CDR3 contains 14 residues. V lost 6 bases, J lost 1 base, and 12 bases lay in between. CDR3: CAIRPREGQETQYF. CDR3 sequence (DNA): TGTGCCATCAGACCTAGAGAAGGCCAAGAGACCCAGTACTTC.

The chain's CDR3 is CATSRAQNQPQHF. CDR3 coding DNA: TGTGCCACCAGCAGGGCCCAAAATCAGCCCCAGCATTTT. The gene calls are TRBV24-1 and TRBJ1-5; tentative D call: TRBD1 (5 bases). CDR1 KGHDR and CDR2 SFDVKD come from the germline V gene. V gave up 7 bases and J gave up 4 bases, with 10 bases separating them. This CDR3 has 13 residues.

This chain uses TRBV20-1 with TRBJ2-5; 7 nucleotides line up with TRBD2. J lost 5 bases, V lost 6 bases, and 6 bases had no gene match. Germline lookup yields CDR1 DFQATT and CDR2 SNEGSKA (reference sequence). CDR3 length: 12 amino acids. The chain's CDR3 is CSAKTSMETQYF. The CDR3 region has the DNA TGCAGTGCCAAGACTAGCATGGAGACCCAGTACTTC.

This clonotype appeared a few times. CDR3 in DNA: TGTGCCAGCAGCTTTTCTCTCCCTCCCTGGGTTGTTAGCGGGACCAATGAGCAGTTCTTC. Amino acid sequence: CASSFSLPPWVVSGTNEQFF. The rearrangement uses TRBV7-6 and TRBJ2-1, with TRBD2 identical over 8 bases. Losses at the gene ends were 3 bases for V and 6 bases for J; bases not matched to a gene: 22. Germline V gives CDR1 SGHVS, CDR2 FNYEAQ. CDR3 length: 20 residues.